This T cell receptor (beta chain) was sequenced for a study of blood T cells in healthy people across ages. General observations from the study: In long-lived donors, naive CD4+ cell counts and diversity exceeded those of aged donors.

The junction had 8 bases not matched to a gene; V was cut back by 6 bases and J by 5 bases. Germline lookup yields CDR1 SGHAT and CDR2 FQNNGV. The CDR3 contains 14 residues. For this clonotype: The antigen is not known.

Researchers report isolating at least 6 million PBMCs per sample. Combining a sample-barcoded 5' primer with a J-beta primer mix, a second PCR ran for 7 to 11 cycles. MiXCR, run by TCRdb on the 5' RACE reads, gives a single entry per CDR3 protein. The sample includes approximately 690,000 distinct CDR3 sequences, under 65% seen only once; the top ten take 30% to 40%. The sequence derives from a man aged 55 to 70 in good health. Input material: blood. The chain couples TRBV11-2 to TRBJ1-1; 8 bases map to TRBD1. CDR3 bases: TGTGCCAGCAGAACAGGGGGAGTGAGGACTGAAGCTTTCTTT. This translates into CASRTGGVRTEAFF.